The source of this T cell receptor (beta chain) is a study of T cells in Graves' hyperthyroidism and ophthalmopathy. Lactation, pregnancy, other autoimmune disease or uncontrolled infection excluded patients. About this clonotype: Its antigen is currently unknown.

The CDR3 extends over 15 amino acids. Germline V gene sequence: CDR1 SGHDN, CDR2 FVKESK. Trimming took 1 base from V and 4 from J, leaving 13 bases between them. General study findings and limits: Ophthalmopathy could be told apart from stable hyperthyroidism with a 13 V-J model.

Amplification targeted TCR beta CDR3 regions from RNA transcripts. The HTBI primer set was used in a first-round RT-PCR of the TCR CDR3. One entry per CDR3 protein results from TCRdb running MiXCR on the multiplex PCR reads. The sample has 550,000 to 700,000 distinct CDR3 sequences; around 15% are singletons. The chain has TRBV14 and TRBJ1-2; tentatively, D is TRBD1 (6 bases). Material: blood. This clonotype was sampled from a woman in her 40s with Graves' ophthalmopathy. The CDR3 DNA reads TGTGCCAGCAGCCAAGGCGCCACAGGGTTCTATGGCTACACCTTC. Protein: CASSQGATGFYGYTF.